These 3 T cell receptor beta chains originate from one sample sequenced in a study of CD39 and CD103 CD8 tumor-infiltrating T cells. Repertoires were generated with immunoSEQ multiplex PCR, while TCRdb's copy carries only in-frame clones and drops some. The sample carries about 15,000 clones, approximately 90% recorded once. The material sequenced was CD8+ T cells sorted from blood. Subset in this sample: total memory CD8 T cells (CD45RA-CCR7+/-) from blood or uninvolved lymph node. These receptors came from a human donor with head and neck squamous cell carcinoma.

The J gene is TRBJ2-1, the V gene TRBV9; 7 bases match TRBD2. Trimming removed 4 bases from V and 8 bases from J; junction bases left unmatched: 12. The CDR3 is made up of 15 amino acids. The V gene's germline CDR1 is SGDLS and CDR2 YYNGEE. CDR3 bases: TGTGCCAGCAGCCCCACTAGCGCCTCATATGATGAGCAGTTCTTC. It is translated as CASSPTSASYDEQFF.

The DNA of the CDR3 is TGTGCCAGCAGCTTAAACCCCGGCGAGCAGTACTTC. Its translation is CASSLNPGEQYF. The chain couples TRBV7-9 to TRBJ2-7; D is ambiguous. The V gene lost 2 bases and the J gene lost 6 bases, with 8 bases spanning the gap. The germline V gene encodes CDR1 SEHNR and CDR2 FQNEAQ (reference sequence). This CDR3 spans 12 amino acids.

The V gene is TRBV27, the J gene TRBJ2-3; D call uncertain. Trimming cost V 4 bases and J 3 bases, with 20 bases left between them. The CDR3 runs to 17 residues. The germline CDR1 and CDR2 sequences are MNHEY and SMNVEV (reference sequence). This CDR3 is CASSSGPRAMHTDTQYF. DNA for the CDR3: TGTGCCAGCAGTTCCGGGCCCCGAGCCATGCATACAGATACGCAGTATTTT.